The source of this TCR beta chain is a study of blood T cells in healthy people across ages. Across the study: About one barcoded TCR beta cDNA was captured per two T cells.

A second roughly 6 to 11 cycle PCR used barcoded and J-beta primers. One entry per CDR3 protein results from TCRdb running MiXCR on the 5' RACE reads. This sample has about 780,000 distinct CDR3 sequences, with roughly 46% found just once. Study results and caveats: Higher diversity, along with more naive CD4+ cells, distinguished long-lived donors from aged donors. Diversity of TCR beta per million T cells declined in a roughly linear way with age.

For this clonotype: What it binds is unknown.

The CDR3 spans 12 residues. The germline V and J ends were trimmed by 2 bases and 5 bases, with 10 bases remaining between them. Germline CDR1 GTSNPN, CDR2 SVGIG (reference sequence). J is TRBJ2-7 and V is TRBV30, with D hard to call. The sequenced sample was blood. This receptor was identified in an elderly man in good health. CDR3 in DNA: TGTGCCTGGAGTCCCTCAAAGGACGAGCAGTACTTC. Protein: CAWSPSKDEQYF.